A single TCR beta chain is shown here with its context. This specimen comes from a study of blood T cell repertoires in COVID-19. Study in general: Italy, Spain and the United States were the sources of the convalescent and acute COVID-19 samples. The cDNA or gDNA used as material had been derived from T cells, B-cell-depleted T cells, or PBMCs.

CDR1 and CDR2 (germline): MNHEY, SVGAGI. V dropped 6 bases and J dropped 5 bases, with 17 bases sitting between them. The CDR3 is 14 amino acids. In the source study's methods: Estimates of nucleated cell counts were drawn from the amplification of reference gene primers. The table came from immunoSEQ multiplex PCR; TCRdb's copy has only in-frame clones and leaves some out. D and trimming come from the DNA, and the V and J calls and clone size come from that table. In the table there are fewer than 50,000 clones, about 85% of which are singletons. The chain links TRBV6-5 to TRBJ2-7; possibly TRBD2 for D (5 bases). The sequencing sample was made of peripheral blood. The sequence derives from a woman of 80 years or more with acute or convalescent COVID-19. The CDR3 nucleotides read TGTGCCAGCAGGGATCGTTCCCTAGCCCACGAGCAGTACTTC. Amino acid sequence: CASRDRSLAHEQYF.